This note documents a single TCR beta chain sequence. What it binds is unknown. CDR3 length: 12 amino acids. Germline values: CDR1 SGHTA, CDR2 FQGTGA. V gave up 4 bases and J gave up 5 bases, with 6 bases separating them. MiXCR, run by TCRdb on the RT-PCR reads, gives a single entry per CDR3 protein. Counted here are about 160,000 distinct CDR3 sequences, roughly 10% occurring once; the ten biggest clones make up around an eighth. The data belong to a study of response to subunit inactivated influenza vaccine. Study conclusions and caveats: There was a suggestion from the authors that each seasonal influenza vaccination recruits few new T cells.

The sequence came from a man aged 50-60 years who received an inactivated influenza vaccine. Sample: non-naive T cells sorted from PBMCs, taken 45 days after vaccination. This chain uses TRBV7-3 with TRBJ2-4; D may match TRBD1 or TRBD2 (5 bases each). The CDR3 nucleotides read TGTGCCAGCAGCTCGGGACAAAACATTCAGTACTTC. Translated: CASSSGQNIQYF.